This T cell receptor (beta chain) was recovered during a study of blood T cell repertoires in COVID-19. Turning to the study itself: From the United States, Italy and Spain came samples of acute and convalescent COVID-19.

Original processing methods: Scientists estimated how many nucleated cells there were by amplifying reference gene primers. TCRdb keeps only in-frame clones here, not all; method: immunoSEQ multiplex PCR. V and J calls plus clone size are reproduced from that table; the DNA served to infer D and trimming. Found here are 80,000 to 100,000 clones, roughly 90% of them singletons; the top ten hold 4% to 5%. Germline-derived CDR1 and CDR2 are MGHDK and SYGVNS. The CDR3 runs to 15 residues. The trim removed 7 bases at V and 4 bases at J, leaving 10 bases unmatched. The rearrangement uses TRBV25-1 and TRBJ2-1; 7 positions match TRBD1. The origin of this receptor is a human donor with COVID-19, enrolled during active disease. The donor label of this sample is uncertain. Sequences were obtained from peripheral blood. CDR3 in amino acids: CASKGAGTDYNEQFF. CDR3 sequence (DNA): TGTGCCAGCAAAGGAGCCGGGACAGATTACAATGAGCAGTTCTTC.